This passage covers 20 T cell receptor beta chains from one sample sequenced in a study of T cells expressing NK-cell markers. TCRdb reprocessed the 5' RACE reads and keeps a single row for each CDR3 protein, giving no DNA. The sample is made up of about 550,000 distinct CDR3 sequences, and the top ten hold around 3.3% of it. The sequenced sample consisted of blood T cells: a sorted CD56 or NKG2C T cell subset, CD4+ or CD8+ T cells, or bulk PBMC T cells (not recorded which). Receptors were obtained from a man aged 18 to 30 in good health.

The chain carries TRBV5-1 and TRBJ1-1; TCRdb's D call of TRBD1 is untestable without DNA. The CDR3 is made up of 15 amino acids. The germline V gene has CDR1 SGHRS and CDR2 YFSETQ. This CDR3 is CASSTQGQGIAEAFF.

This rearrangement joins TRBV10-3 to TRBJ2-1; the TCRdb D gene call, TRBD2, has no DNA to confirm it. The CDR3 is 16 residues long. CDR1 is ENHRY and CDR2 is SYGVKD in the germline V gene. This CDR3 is CAISEFLAGGPDEQFF.

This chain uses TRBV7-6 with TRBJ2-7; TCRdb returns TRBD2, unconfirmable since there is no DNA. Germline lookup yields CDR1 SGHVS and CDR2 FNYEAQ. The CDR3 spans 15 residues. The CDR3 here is CASSSSGASGWEQYF.

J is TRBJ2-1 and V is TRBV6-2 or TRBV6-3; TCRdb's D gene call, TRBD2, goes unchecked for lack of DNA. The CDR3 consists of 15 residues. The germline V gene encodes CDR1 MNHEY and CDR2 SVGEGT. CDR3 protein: CASSRPLAGVFEQFF.

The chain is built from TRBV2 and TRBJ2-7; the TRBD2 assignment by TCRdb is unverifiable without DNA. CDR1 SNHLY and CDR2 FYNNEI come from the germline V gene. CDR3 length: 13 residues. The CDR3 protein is CASSAGGRYEQYF.

The CDR3 sequence: CATSSLSGYTF. The chain uses TRBV24-1 and TRBJ1-2. CDR1 KGHDR and CDR2 SFDVKD come from the germline V gene. The CDR3 length is 11 residues.

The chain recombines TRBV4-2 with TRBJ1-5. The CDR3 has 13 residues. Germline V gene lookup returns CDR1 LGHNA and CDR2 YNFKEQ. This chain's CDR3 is CASSQDPAQPQHF.

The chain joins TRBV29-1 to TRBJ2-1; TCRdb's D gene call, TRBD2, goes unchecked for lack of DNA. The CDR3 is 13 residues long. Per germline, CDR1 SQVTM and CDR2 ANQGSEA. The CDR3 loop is CSAGTSGVNEQFF.

The CDR3 loop reads CASSRGNGYTF. The V and J genes are TRBV3-1 and TRBJ1-2; the D call from TCRdb, TRBD1, cannot be confirmed without DNA. The CDR3 runs 11 residues. Germline V lookup: CDR1 LGHDT, CDR2 YNNKEL (reference sequence).

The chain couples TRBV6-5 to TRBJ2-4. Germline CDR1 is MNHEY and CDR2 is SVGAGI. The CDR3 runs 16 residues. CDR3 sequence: CASSYSLDLAKNIQYF.

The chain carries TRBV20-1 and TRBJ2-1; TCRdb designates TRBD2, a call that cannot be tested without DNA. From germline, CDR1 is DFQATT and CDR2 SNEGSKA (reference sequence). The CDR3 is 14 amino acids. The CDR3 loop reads CRGVGGGPRVEQFF.

The CDR3 region is CASSWPGMDQPQHF. V and J are TRBV7-8 and TRBJ1-5; the D call from TCRdb, TRBD1, cannot be confirmed without DNA. This CDR3 comprises 14 residues. Germline V gives CDR1 SGHVS, CDR2 FQNEAQ.

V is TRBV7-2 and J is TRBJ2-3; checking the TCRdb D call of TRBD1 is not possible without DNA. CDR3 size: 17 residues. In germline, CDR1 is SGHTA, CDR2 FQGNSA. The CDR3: CASSHTARGFSTDTQYF.

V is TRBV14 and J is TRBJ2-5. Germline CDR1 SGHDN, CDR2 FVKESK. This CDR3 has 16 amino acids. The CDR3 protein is CASSQERGTVKETQYF.

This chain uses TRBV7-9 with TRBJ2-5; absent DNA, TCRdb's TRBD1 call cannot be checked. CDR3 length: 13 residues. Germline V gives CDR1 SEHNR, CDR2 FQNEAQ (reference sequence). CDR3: CASSLGGSGDQYF.

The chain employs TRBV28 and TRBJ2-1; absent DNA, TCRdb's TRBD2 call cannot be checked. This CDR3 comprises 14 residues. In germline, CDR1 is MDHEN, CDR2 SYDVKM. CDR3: CASIRLAGANEQFF.

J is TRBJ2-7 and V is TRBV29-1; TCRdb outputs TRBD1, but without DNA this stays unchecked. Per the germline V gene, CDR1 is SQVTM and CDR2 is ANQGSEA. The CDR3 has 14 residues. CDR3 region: CSVELRDRDYEQYF.

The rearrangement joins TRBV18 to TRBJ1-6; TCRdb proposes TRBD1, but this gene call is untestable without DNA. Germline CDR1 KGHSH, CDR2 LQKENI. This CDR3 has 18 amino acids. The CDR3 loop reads CASSPWDDLSSYNSPLHF.

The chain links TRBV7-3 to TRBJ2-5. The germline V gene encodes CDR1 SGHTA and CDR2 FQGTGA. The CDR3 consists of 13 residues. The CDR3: CASSFGDRETQYF.

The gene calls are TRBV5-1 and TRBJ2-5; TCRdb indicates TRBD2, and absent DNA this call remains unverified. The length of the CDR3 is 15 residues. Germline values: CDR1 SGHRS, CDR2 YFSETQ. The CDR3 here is CASSLDGREKETQYF.